These T cell receptor beta chains were read from a single sample in a study of T-cell reconstitution after alpha-beta-depleted transplantation in children. TCRdb redid the calling of the PCR reads with MiXCR, one entry per CDR3 protein. The sample lists around 800,000 distinct CDR3 sequences, about 15% occurring once. The specimen was PBMCs, mostly from graft donor cells, collected 360 days after TCRalphabeta/CD19-depleted stem cell transplant. Receptors originate from a male patient younger than 18 who had a stem cell transplant for acute lymphoblastic leukemia, so the T cells may come from the graft donor. Each CDR3 is given with its conserved first and last residue. Each record gives: J gene, V gene, D gene, clone size, CDR3 protein, CDR3 DNA. A D gene is named only where the DNA matches it firmly. Clone size is not always given. Where it is, it says once, few, many or a class for expanded clones.

J: TRBJ2-7; V: TRBV29-1; D: TRBD1; size: few; CDR3: CSVANRGPYEQYF; DNA: TGCAGCGTTGCGAACAGGGGTCCCTACGAGCAGTACTTC
J: TRBJ1-2; V: TRBV6-5; D: NA; size: few; CDR3: CASSYSKGVYGYTF; DNA: TGTGCCAGCAGTTACTCGAAAGGGGTCTATGGCTACACCTTC
J: TRBJ2-7; V: TRBV12-3/TRBV12-4; D: NA; size: NA; CDR3: CASSLDQGGYEQYF; DNA: TGTGCCAGCAGTTTAGACCAGGGGGGCTACGAGCAGTACTTC
J: TRBJ2-4; V: TRBV7-9; D: NA; size: NA; CDR3: CASSLTLAGNIQYF; DNA: TGTGCCAGCAGCTTAACTCTAGCTGGTAACATTCAGTACTTC
J: TRBJ2-1; V: TRBV2; D: NA; size: NA; CDR3: CASSDRRKTYNEQFF; DNA: TGTGCCAGCAGTGACAGACGGAAGACCTACAATGAGCAGTTCTTC
J: TRBJ1-3; V: TRBV15; D: NA; size: NA; CDR3: CATSRVWGTGNTIYF; DNA: TGTGCCACCAGCAGAGTCTGGGGGACTGGAAACACCATATATTTT
J: TRBJ1-5; V: TRBV12-3/TRBV12-4; D: NA; size: NA; CDR3: CASSLIRYQPQHF; DNA: TGTGCCAGCAGTTTAATACGATATCAGCCCCAGCATTTT
J: TRBJ2-5; V: TRBV9; D: NA; size: many; CDR3: CASSSDQDGETQYF; DNA: TGTGCCAGCAGCTCGGACCAGGACGGGGAGACCCAGTACTTC
J: TRBJ2-1; V: TRBV7-9; D: NA; size: NA; CDR3: CASSLGAGWSAYNEQFF; DNA: TGTGCCAGCAGCTTGGGGGCGGGATGGAGCGCCTACAATGAGCAGTTCTTC
J: TRBJ2-7; V: TRBV15; D: NA; size: many; CDR3: CATSREGTNLYEQYF; DNA: TGTGCCACCAGCAGAGAGGGGACAAACCTCTACGAGCAGTACTTC
J: TRBJ2-2; V: TRBV6-2/TRBV6-3; D: NA; size: NA; CDR3: CAPPVGGELFF; DNA: TGTGCCCCCCCGGTAGGGGGGGAGCTGTTCTTT
J: TRBJ2-7; V: TRBV20-1; D: TRBD2; size: many; CDR3: CSATQRGSSYEQYF; DNA: TGCAGTGCCACCCAGCGGGGGAGCTCCTACGAGCAGTACTTC
J: TRBJ2-2; V: TRBV5-1; D: TRBD1; size: many; CDR3: CASSVDRAYHTGELFF; DNA: TGCGCCAGCAGCGTGGACAGGGCGTATCACACCGGGGAGCTGTTTTTT
J: TRBJ2-7; V: TRBV27; D: TRBD1; size: NA; CDR3: CASRTGRYEQYF; DNA: TGTGCCAGCCGGACAGGGCGGTACGAGCAGTACTTC
J: TRBJ2-4; V: TRBV5-1; D: TRBD1; size: NA; CDR3: CASKTGDDGKTKNIQYF; DNA: TGCGCCAGCAAAACAGGGGATGATGGAAAAACCAAAAACATTCAGTACTTC
J: TRBJ2-7; V: TRBV3-1; D: TRBD1; size: NA; CDR3: CASSQEGTVYSYEQYF; DNA: TGTGCCAGCAGCCAAGAAGGGACAGTATACTCCTACGAGCAGTACTTC
J: TRBJ2-1; V: TRBV7-7; D: TRBD2; size: NA; CDR3: CASSLTSYDEQFF; DNA: TGTGCCAGCAGCCTGACTAGCTACGATGAGCAGTTCTTC
J: TRBJ2-1; V: TRBV27; D: TRBD2; size: few; CDR3: CASSLRLAGGITSYNEQFF; DNA: TGTGCCAGCAGTTTAAGGCTAGCGGGAGGGATAACTTCCTACAATGAGCAGTTCTTC
J: TRBJ2-2; V: TRBV15; D: TRBD2; size: NA; CDR3: CATSSIRPGGSTGELFF; DNA: TGTGCCACCAGCAGTATCCGTCCGGGGGGAAGTACCGGGGAGCTGTTTTTT
J: TRBJ1-1; V: TRBV10-3; D: NA; size: few; CDR3: CAIRQGPSEAFF; DNA: TGTGCCATCAGGCAGGGACCCAGCGAAGCTTTCTTT
J: TRBJ1-2; V: TRBV14; D: TRBD1; size: few; CDR3: CASSLGQSKFYGYTF; DNA: TGTGCCAGCAGCCTGGGACAGTCAAAATTCTATGGCTACACCTTC
J: TRBJ2-3; V: TRBV5-5; D: NA; size: many; CDR3: CASSLLAGASTDTQYF; DNA: TGTGCCAGCAGCTTGTTAGCTGGAGCTAGCACAGATACGCAGTATTTT
J: TRBJ1-1; V: TRBV5-1; D: NA; size: NA; CDR3: CASIGPMNTEAFF; DNA: TGCGCCAGCATTGGGCCTATGAACACTGAAGCTTTCTTT
J: TRBJ2-7; V: TRBV6-2/TRBV6-3; D: NA; size: NA; CDR3: CASSYGRPEQYF; DNA: TGTGCCAGCAGTTACGGGCGCCCAGAGCAGTACTTC
J: TRBJ2-5; V: TRBV20-1; D: NA; size: NA; CDR3: CGTPGETQYF; DNA: TGCGGAACACCAGGAGAGACCCAGTACTTC
J: TRBJ2-3; V: TRBV11-2; D: NA; size: NA; CDR3: CASSPASPRVAADTQYF; DNA: TGTGCCAGCAGCCCTGCAAGCCCGAGGGTAGCCGCAGATACGCAGTATTTT
J: TRBJ2-7; V: TRBV29-1; D: TRBD2; size: NA; CDR3: CSVEDRPSGSHEQYF; DNA: TGCAGCGTTGAAGATAGGCCTAGCGGGAGCCACGAGCAGTACTTC
J: TRBJ2-7; V: TRBV20-1; D: TRBD2; size: NA; CDR3: CSARGAREGRKTYEQYF; DNA: TGCAGTGCTAGAGGGGCGCGGGAGGGCCGAAAGACCTACGAGCAGTACTTC
J: TRBJ2-5; V: TRBV5-1; D: TRBD1; size: few; CDR3: CASRSSYRGQETQYF; DNA: TGCGCCAGCAGATCGTCGTACAGGGGGCAAGAGACCCAGTACTTC